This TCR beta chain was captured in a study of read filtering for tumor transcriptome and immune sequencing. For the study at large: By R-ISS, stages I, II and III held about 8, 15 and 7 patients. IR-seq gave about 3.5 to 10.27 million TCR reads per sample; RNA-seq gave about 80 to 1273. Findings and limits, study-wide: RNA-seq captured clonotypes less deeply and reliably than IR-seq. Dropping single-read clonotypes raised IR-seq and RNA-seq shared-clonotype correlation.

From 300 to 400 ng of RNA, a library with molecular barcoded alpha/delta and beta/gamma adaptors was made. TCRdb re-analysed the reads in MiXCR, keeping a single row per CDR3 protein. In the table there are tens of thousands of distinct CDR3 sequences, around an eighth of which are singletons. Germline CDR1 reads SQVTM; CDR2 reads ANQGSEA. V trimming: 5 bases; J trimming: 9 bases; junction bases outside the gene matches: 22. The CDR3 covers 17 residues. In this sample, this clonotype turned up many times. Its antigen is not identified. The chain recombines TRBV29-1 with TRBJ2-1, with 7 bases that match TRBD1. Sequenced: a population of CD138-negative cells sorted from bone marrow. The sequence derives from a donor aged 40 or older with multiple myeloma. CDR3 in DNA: TGCAGCGTTCACCCCCCGGGCAGGGGGATTCCTTCGAGTGAGCAGTTCTTC. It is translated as CSVHPPGRGIPSSEQFF.